This T cell receptor beta chain was retrieved from a study of identical twins. Study results and limitations: Reduced insertions were recorded for abundant cord blood beta clonotypes, with no such pattern in memory repertoires. The study found weaker excess twin sharing in beta out-of-frame sequences.

From the 5' RACE reads, TCRdb called clonotypes with MiXCR, one entry per CDR3 protein. This table has fewer than 250,000 distinct CDR3 sequences, about 7.5% appearing once. This clonotype appeared many times. As yet, its antigen is unknown. Germline V gene lookup returns CDR1 SGHRS and CDR2 YFSETQ. This CDR3 has 14 amino acids. V dropped 2 bases and J dropped 0 bases, with 9 bases sitting between them. These data are also associated with another study on yellow fever vaccine responses in identical twins. From that study: Each twin's T cell response to the vaccine was reported to look partly convergent and partly personalized.

This clonotype originated in a woman between 18 and 29 years old in good health. V is TRBV5-1 and J is TRBJ2-7; D not certain. The material sequenced was memory (CD45RO+) T cells sorted from blood. This CDR3 reads CASSFSYTSYEQYF. The DNA for the CDR3 is TGCGCCAGCAGCTTCTCTTACACCTCCTACGAGCAGTACTTC.